Below, 12 T cell receptor beta chains from the same sample are listed, as sequenced in a study of blood T cell repertoires in COVID-19. The assay was immunoSEQ multiplex PCR, and TCRdb's table has in-frame clones only and misses some. The sample comprises 100,000 to 150,000 clones, approximately 84% of which are singletons, and about a sixth rests with the top ten. Sequencing was carried out using peripheral blood. These receptors were taken from an elderly woman with acute or convalescent COVID-19.

About this clone itself: Other DNA sequences within the sample encode an identical CDR3. The chain uses TRBV6-2 or TRBV6-3 and TRBJ2-5; D not certain. Per germline, CDR1 MNHEY and CDR2 SVGEGT. CDR3 length equals 13 residues. Trimming pared 5 bases from V and 2 bases from J, leaving 9 bases between. The CDR3 region is CASSRQAQETQYF. The CDR3, as DNA: TGTGCCAGCAGTAGGCAGGCTCAAGAGACCCAGTACTTC.

This chain connects TRBV29-1 to TRBJ2-1; possibly TRBD2 for D (5 bases). Trimming took 5 bases from V and 3 from J, leaving 20 bases between them. This CDR3 contains 16 residues. CDR1 and CDR2 from the germline V gene are SQVTM and ANQGSEA. In DNA form, the CDR3 reads TGCAGCGTTCAAATATCGGATACGGGGAGCTACAATGAGCAGTTCTTC. Residues: CSVQISDTGSYNEQFF.

This clone appeared once. The chain recombines TRBV20-1 with TRBJ2-7; D is uncertain. The CDR3 contains 13 residues. Germline V gene data show CDR1 as DFQATT and CDR2 as SNEGSKA (reference sequence). The germline V and J ends were trimmed by 3 bases and 0 bases, with 9 bases remaining between them. The CDR3 bases are TGCAGTGCTAGTATATCGAGCTCCTACGAGCAGTACTTC. It translates to CSASISSSYEQYF.

This clone came up a few times. This chain connects TRBV6-1 to TRBJ1-5, with D perhaps matching TRBD1 (5 bases). The V gene's germline CDR1 is MNHNS and CDR2 SASEGT. The CDR3 has 15 amino acids. V lost 2 bases to trimming and J lost 2 bases, with 10 bases between them. The CDR3 nucleotides are TGTGCCAGCAGTGAACAGGGTGGCCGCAATCAGCCCCAGCATTTT. Amino acids: CASSEQGGRNQPQHF.

The V gene is TRBV25-1, the J gene TRBJ2-5; TRBD1 aligns across 8 bases. Germline-derived CDR1 and CDR2 are MGHDK and SYGVNS. V lost 5 bases to trimming and J lost 4 bases; unmatched junction nucleotides: 6. The CDR3 consists of 14 residues. CDR3 sequence reads: CASSKTGGGETQYF. CDR3 DNA sequence: TGTGCCAGCAGTAAAACAGGGGGAGGAGAGACCCAGTACTTC.

V is TRBV6-5 and J is TRBJ2-1; 8 bases match TRBD2. CDR1 MNHEY and CDR2 SVGAGI come from the germline V gene. CDR3 length: 15 residues. J gave up 4 bases and V 0 bases, and 2 bases lay outside the gene matches. The CDR3 reads CASSYSGGGYNEQFF. The CDR3 coding sequence is TGTGCCAGCAGTTACTCCGGGGGGGGATACAATGAGCAGTTCTTC.

This clone occurred once. V is TRBV21-1 and J is TRBJ1-1; TRBD1 reflects the table's D call only, with no check against the DNA. TRBV21-1 is assigned pseudogene status. This CDR3 contains 18 residues. This CDR3 reads CASSPPRRGQRFFTEAFF. The CDR3 coding sequence is TGTGCCAGCAGCCCACCTCGTAGGGGACAGAGGTTCTTCACTGAAGCTTTCTTT.

This clone was seen a handful of times. The chain uses TRBV10-3 and TRBJ2-7, with 9 bases aligning to TRBD1. The germline CDR1 and CDR2 sequences are ENHRY and SYGVKD. This CDR3 has 13 amino acids. The junction had 5 bases not matched to a gene; V was cut back by 6 bases and J by 5 bases. The CDR3 is CAISGDRAHEQYF. The CDR3 DNA reads as TGTGCCATCAGCGGGGACAGGGCCCACGAGCAGTACTTC.

Concerning this clone itself: Distinct nucleotide sequences in the sample also encode this CDR3. The chain uses TRBV28 and TRBJ1-2; 7 bases are a match to TRBD1. CDR1 and CDR2 (germline): MDHEN, SYDVKM. The ends lost 2 bases at V and 4 bases at J; junction bases unmatched: 1. The length of the CDR3 is 13 residues. CDR3 sequence: CASSLNRGYGYTF. DNA of the CDR3: TGTGCCAGCAGTTTAAACAGGGGCTATGGCTACACCTTC.

CDR3 in amino acids: CASSEDRGTYNEQFF. CDR3 coding DNA: TGTGCCAGCAGCGAGGACAGGGGGACCTACAATGAGCAGTTCTTC. The V and J genes are TRBV7-2 and TRBJ2-1; TRBD1 matches at 10 bases. The V gene end was trimmed by 5 bases and the J gene end by 2 bases; junction bases not matched to a gene: 3. Germline CDR1 is SGHTA and CDR2 is FQGNSA. CDR3 length: 15 residues.

This clone has a handful of counts. The rearrangement uses TRBV29-1 and TRBJ1-2, with no clear D. V shed 4 bases and J shed 3 bases, with 15 bases lying between them. The CDR3 loop spans 14 amino acids. Germline CDR1 reads SQVTM; CDR2 reads ANQGSEA. As DNA, the CDR3 is TGCAGCGTTGTCATTCCGGGGAGGGACTATGGCTACACCTTC. It translates to CSVVIPGRDYGYTF.

V gene TRBV5-1 combines with J gene TRBJ1-6; perhaps TRBD1 as D (6 bases). CDR3 length: 16 residues. V lost 0 bases to trimming and J lost 2 bases, with 9 bases between them. Looked up from germline, CDR1 is SGHRS and CDR2 is YFSETQ. The chain's CDR3 is CASSLGGGTYNSPLHF. The CDR3 DNA reads as TGCGCCAGCAGCTTGGGGGGGGGCACCTATAATTCACCCCTCCACTTT.